This T cell receptor (beta chain) was sequenced in a study of response to subunit inactivated influenza vaccine. This clonotype was counted only a few times. The antigen is unknown. TCRdb passed the RT-PCR reads through MiXCR, listing each CDR3 protein once. This sample carries hundreds of thousands of distinct CDR3 sequences, 6.5% to 8% of them seen once, and the ten largest clones take 10% to 15%. General study findings and limits: Researchers suggested that each seasonal influenza vaccination recruits few new T cells.

The V end was cut by 5 bases, the J end by 5 bases, with 13 bases between. CDR1 is SGHVS, CDR2 FNYEAQ, per germline. The CDR3 consists of 13 residues. This specimen consisted of PBMCs from blood, obtained less than 30 months after vaccination. The J gene is TRBJ2-7, the V gene TRBV7-6; maybe TRBD1 (5 bases). The receptor's source is a man between 50 and 75 years old who received an inactivated influenza vaccine. The CDR3 DNA reads as TGTGCCAGCAGCGCCCGGACAATCCACGAGCAGTACTTC. It is translated as CASSARTIHEQYF.